This passage covers 12 T cell receptor beta chains from one sample sequenced in a study of blood T cell repertoires in COVID-19. Profiling relied on immunoSEQ multiplex PCR, and the TCRdb table lists in-frame clones only, not all of them. The repertoire holds some 350,000 clones, with around four fifths as singletons. Sequenced material: peripheral blood. These TCRs come from a young man with active or convalescent COVID-19.

This clone appeared a single time. V and J are TRBV24-1 and TRBJ2-3, with 8 bases aligning to TRBD2. Germline-derived CDR1 and CDR2 are KGHDR and SFDVKD. The CDR3 loop spans 15 amino acids. V was clipped by 4 bases and J by 0 bases; unmatched bases: 2. DNA for the CDR3: TGTGCCACCAGTGACTGGACTAGCAGCACAGATACGCAGTATTTT. It is translated as CATSDWTSSTDTQYF.

The CDR3 spells CASSYDRIMNEQFF. Written as DNA, the CDR3 is TGTGCCAGCAGTTATGACAGGATCATGAATGAGCAGTTCTTC. The chain links TRBV6-2 or TRBV6-3 to TRBJ2-1; D possibly corresponds to TRBD1 (6 bases). Germline loops: CDR1 MNHEY, CDR2 SVGEGT. V was cut by 3 bases and J by 7 bases, with 13 bases left in between. The CDR3 covers 14 residues.

The rearrangement links TRBV7-2 to TRBJ2-7; D remains unclear. From germline, CDR1 is SGHTA and CDR2 FQGNSA. The CDR3 runs 13 residues. Deletions cut 5 bases from V and 2 bases from J, with 10 bases between. Here the CDR3 DNA reads TGTGCCAGCAGCCCCACAGAAACCTACGAGCAGTACTTC. The encoded protein is CASSPTETYEQYF.

The chain combines TRBV20-1 with TRBJ2-1; D unresolved. The V end lost 5 bases, the J end lost 10 bases, and 12 bases lay between the germline ends. Germline V lookup: CDR1 DFQATT, CDR2 SNEGSKA (reference sequence). This CDR3 has 11 residues. The CDR3 here is CSAPQYREQFF. CDR3 bases: TGCAGTGCTCCGCAGTATCGCGAGCAGTTCTTC.

Concerning this clone itself: Distinct nucleotide sequences in the sample also encode this CDR3. The gene calls are TRBV24-1 and TRBJ1-1; weak D call: TRBD1 (5 bases). Trimming pared 0 bases from V and 5 bases from J, leaving 6 bases between. The CDR3 is 13 amino acids. The germline CDR1 and CDR2 sequences are KGHDR and SFDVKD. The CDR3 spells CATSDLRGTEAFF. The CDR3, as DNA: TGTGCCACCAGTGATTTGCGGGGGACTGAAGCTTTCTTT.

V and J are TRBV14 and TRBJ2-1, with unresolved D. There are 11 residues in the CDR3. CDR1 and CDR2 (germline): SGHDN, FVKESK. Trimming removed 3 bases at V and 9 bases at J, with 6 bases between. CDR3 DNA: TGTGCCAGCAGCCACCTCAGTGAGCAGTTCTTC. Translating gives CASSHLSEQFF. Variable domain in full (rest from reference TRBV14 and TRBJ2-1): EAGVTQFPSHSVIEKGQTVTLRCDPISGHDNLYWYRRVMGKEIKFLLHFVKESKQDESGMPNNRFLAERTGGTYSTLKVQPAELEDSGVYFCASSHLSEQFFGPGTRLTVL.

About this clone itself: Other DNA sequences in this sample translate to the same CDR3. The genes are TRBV6-1 and TRBJ2-7, with no clear D. CDR3 size: 12 residues. Between the trimmed V and J ends, which lost 1 base and 4 bases, there was a span of 5 bases. Germline lookup yields CDR1 MNHNS and CDR2 SASEGT. The CDR3, as DNA: TGTGCCAGCAGTGAAGACAGATACGAGCAGTACTTC. Its translation is CASSEDRYEQYF.

The chain joins TRBV6-2 or TRBV6-3 to TRBJ2-5; 13 bases agree with TRBD2. Per germline, CDR1 MNHEY and CDR2 SVGEGT. This CDR3 has 14 amino acids. After removal of 4 bases from V and 5 bases from J, the junction contained 1 base not matched to a gene. Written as DNA, the CDR3 is TGTGCCAGCAGTTGGACTAGCGGGGGTGAGACCCAGTACTTC. Translating it yields CASSWTSGGETQYF.

The V gene is TRBV6-5, the J gene TRBJ2-7; 11 nucleotides line up with TRBD2. Germline V lookup: CDR1 MNHEY, CDR2 SVGAGI. The CDR3 totals 13 residues. V shed 7 bases and J 7 bases; nucleotides not matched to a gene: 6. CDR3 region: CASKIAGGGEQYF. The CDR3 bases are TGTGCCAGCAAAATAGCGGGAGGGGGTGAGCAGTACTTC.

The chain uses TRBV6-5 and TRBJ2-7; D possibly corresponds to TRBD2 (5 bases). Germline values: CDR1 MNHEY, CDR2 SVGAGI. V dropped 4 bases and J dropped 2 bases, with 12 bases sitting between them. The CDR3 covers 14 residues. The CDR3 protein is CASSSPLAAYEQYF. DNA for the CDR3: TGTGCCAGCAGTTCCCCCCTAGCTGCCTACGAGCAGTACTTC.

V is TRBV3-1 (or the pseudogene TRBV3-2) and J is TRBJ2-1; 8 nucleotides agree with TRBD1. From germline, CDR1 is LGHDT and CDR2 YNNKEL (reference sequence). CDR3 length: 13 residues. V lost 4 bases, J lost 7 bases, and 3 bases stayed unmatched. In nucleotides, the CDR3 is TGTGCCAGCAGCCGACAGGGGTCGAATGAGCAGTTCTTC. It specifies CASSRQGSNEQFF.

The chain combines TRBV15 with TRBJ1-1; TRBD1 might be the D (5 bases). The CDR3 has 13 residues. The germline V and J ends were trimmed by 1 base and 8 bases, with 11 bases remaining between them. CDR1 and CDR2 (germline): LNHNV, YYDKDF (reference sequence). CDR3 loop: CATSRALKGEAFF. The CDR3 nucleotides read TGTGCCACCAGCAGAGCCCTCAAGGGGGAAGCTTTCTTT.